This T cell receptor (beta chain) was captured by sequencing in a study of blood T cell repertoires in COVID-19. As for the study in general: In each case, the material was cDNA or gDNA derived from T cells, B-cell-depleted T cells, or PBMCs.

Authors' processing steps: Estimation of nucleated cell counts was performed using reference gene primer amplification. Some clones are missing from TCRdb's copy, which holds only in-frame ones; the method was immunoSEQ multiplex PCR. That table gives V, J and clone size, and the DNA gave D and trimming. The data hold about 240,000 clones, with approximately 83% observed a single time. V was shortened by 5 bases and J by 0 bases, with 19 bases between the two germline ends. CDR3 length: 17 residues. Looked up from germline, CDR1 is SGHVS and CDR2 is FQNEAQ. Sequencing was done on a sample of peripheral blood. This rearrangement joins TRBV7-8 to TRBJ1-1, with D possibly TRBD1 on 5 matching bases. The sequence came from a woman aged 80 or over with acute or convalescent COVID-19. CDR3 sequence: CASSPIYRQIMNTEAFF. The CDR3 DNA is TGTGCCAGCAGCCCTATCTACAGGCAAATAATGAACACTGAAGCTTTCTTT.